This note documents a single T cell receptor (beta chain) sequence. Its antigen remains unknown. The time point: pre-treatment baseline. The CDR3 extends over 15 amino acids. CDR1 and CDR2 (germline): MNHEY, SMNVEV (reference sequence). V was pared by 3 bases and J by 2 bases, with 11 bases between. Assay used: immunoSEQ multiplex PCR; TCRdb lists only in-frame clones, some missing. Of approximately 22,000 clones listed, approximately 88% were seen once; the top ten hold 4.6%. The data were obtained in a study of blood T cell dynamics during melanoma immunotherapy. Study findings and constraints: Whether repertoire-driving clones were melanoma-specific could not be determined.

The chain has TRBV27 and TRBJ2-1; the D gene is possibly TRBD2 (5 bases). Sequenced here: blood, sampled from a patient treated with checkpoint blockade. The TCR comes from a human donor with melanoma. The CDR3 sequence is CASSFEGVPYNEQFF. The DNA for the CDR3 is TGTGCCAGCAGTTTCGAGGGTGTCCCCTACAATGAGCAGTTCTTC.